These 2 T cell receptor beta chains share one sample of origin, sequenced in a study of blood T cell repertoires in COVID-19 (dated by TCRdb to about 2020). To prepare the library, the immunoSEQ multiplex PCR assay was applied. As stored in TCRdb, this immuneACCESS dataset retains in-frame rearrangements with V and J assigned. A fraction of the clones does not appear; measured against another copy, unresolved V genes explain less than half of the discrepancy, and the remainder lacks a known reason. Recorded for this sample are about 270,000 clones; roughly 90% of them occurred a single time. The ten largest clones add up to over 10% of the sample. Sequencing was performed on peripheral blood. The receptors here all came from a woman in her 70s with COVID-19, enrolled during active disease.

The CDR3 nucleotides read TGTGCCAGCAGCTTCATCGGGGTCAAAGAGACCCAGTACTTC. Translation: CASSFIGVKETQYF. J is TRBJ2-5 and V is TRBV11-2; TRBD2 might be the D (5 bases). The ends were cut back, 3 bases at V and 3 bases at J, with 11 bases in the middle. CDR1 is SGHAT, CDR2 FQNNGV, per germline. The CDR3 is 14 residues long.

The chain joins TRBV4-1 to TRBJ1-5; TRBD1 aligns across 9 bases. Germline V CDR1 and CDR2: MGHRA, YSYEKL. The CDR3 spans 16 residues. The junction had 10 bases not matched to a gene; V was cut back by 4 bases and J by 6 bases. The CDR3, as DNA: TGCGCCAGCAGCCCCGAGGGACAGGGAGGGGGTCAGCCCCAGCATTTT. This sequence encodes CASSPEGQGGGQPQHF.